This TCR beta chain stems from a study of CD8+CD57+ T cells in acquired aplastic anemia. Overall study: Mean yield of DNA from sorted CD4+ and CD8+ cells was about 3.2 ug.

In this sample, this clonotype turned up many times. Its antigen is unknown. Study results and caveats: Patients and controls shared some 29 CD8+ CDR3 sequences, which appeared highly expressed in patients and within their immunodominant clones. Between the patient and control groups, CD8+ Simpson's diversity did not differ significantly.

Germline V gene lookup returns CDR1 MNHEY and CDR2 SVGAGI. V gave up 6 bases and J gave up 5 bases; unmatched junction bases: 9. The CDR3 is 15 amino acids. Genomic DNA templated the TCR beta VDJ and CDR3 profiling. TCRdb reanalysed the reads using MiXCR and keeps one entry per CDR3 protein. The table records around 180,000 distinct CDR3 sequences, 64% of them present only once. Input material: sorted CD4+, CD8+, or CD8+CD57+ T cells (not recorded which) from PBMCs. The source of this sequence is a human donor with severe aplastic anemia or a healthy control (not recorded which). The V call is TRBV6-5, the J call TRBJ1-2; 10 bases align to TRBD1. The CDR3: CASSLGQGGSYGYTF. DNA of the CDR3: TGTGCCAGCAGCCTTGGACAGGGGGGGTCTTATGGCTACACCTTC.